This TCR beta chain was sequenced in a study of PD-L1 blockade in urothelial cancer. About the research overall: Researchers found blood samples held a median of approximately 150,000 T cells.

Using immunoSEQ multiplex PCR, the repertoire was profiled, and TCRdb retains in-frame clones only, with some absent. The sample carries under 90,000 clones, 90% to 95% recorded once. Specimen: PBMCs, collected around atezolizumab (anti-PD-L1) treatment. This receptor was identified in a man between 60 and 75 years old with urothelial cancer.

The CDR3 DNA follows: TGCGCCAGCACCGGACAGGGCTCCTACGAGCAGTACTTC. Protein product: CASTGQGSYEQYF. V is TRBV10-2 and J is TRBJ2-7; 8 nucleotides agree with TRBD1. Trimming took 7 bases from V and 0 from J; bases not matched to a gene: 2. Germline assignment: CDR1 WSHSY and CDR2 SAAADI. The CDR3 spans 13 residues.